This is a list of T cell receptor beta chains from one sample in a study of T cell responses to AZD1222 COVID-19 vaccine. Produced via immunoSEQ multiplex PCR; TCRdb's table is partial and in-frame only. The repertoire holds around 120,000 clones, with 70% to 90% as singletons. The source was peripheral blood, collected 28 days after the second AZD1222 dose. Receptor source: an adult who received the AZD1222 COVID-19 vaccine. CDR3s include the opening cysteine and the closing phenylalanine or tryptophan. The D gene is left open where the match is weak. Size values are once, few and many counts, or a class for expanded clones, and some rows have none.

d_gene: .
j_gene: TRBJ2-7
abundance: few
v_gene: TRBV28
CDR3nt: TGTGCCAGCAGTTTGCCGGCCGGGAGTCATCCCTACGAGCAGTACTTC
CDR3aa: CASSLPAGSHPYEQYF

d_gene: .
j_gene: TRBJ1-1
abundance: .
v_gene: TRBV5-1
CDR3nt: TGCGCCAGCAGCTGGGACATCAGGGGTGAAGCTTTCTTT
CDR3aa: CASSWDIRGEAFF

d_gene: .
j_gene: TRBJ1-1
abundance: .
v_gene: TRBV18
CDR3nt: TGTGCCAGCTCACCACTGGGACACTCGGGCACTGAAGCTTTCTTT
CDR3aa: CASSPLGHSGTEAFF

d_gene: .
j_gene: TRBJ1-5
abundance: .
v_gene: TRBV15
CDR3nt: TGTGCCACCAGCAGAGACGATTGGAGCAATCAGCCCCAGCATTTT
CDR3aa: CATSRDDWSNQPQHF

d_gene: .
j_gene: TRBJ1-2
abundance: .
v_gene: TRBV27
CDR3nt: TGTGCCAGCAGTTTAATTAGGGGGTATGGCTACACCTTC
CDR3aa: CASSLIRGYGYTF

d_gene: .
j_gene: TRBJ1-2
abundance: .
v_gene: TRBV12-3/TRBV12-4
CDR3nt: TGTGCCAGCAGTTTAGCAGGGTTTCTATGCACCTTC
CDR3aa: CASSLAGFLCTF

d_gene: TRBD2
j_gene: TRBJ2-5
abundance: .
v_gene: TRBV5-6
CDR3nt: TGTGCCAGCAGCACTGGGACTAGCGGGACTCAAGAGACCCAGTACTTC
CDR3aa: CASSTGTSGTQETQYF

d_gene: .
j_gene: TRBJ1-5
abundance: .
v_gene: TRBV24-1
CDR3nt: TGTGCCACCAGTGAGGGTCCCCAGCCCCAGCATTTT
CDR3aa: CATSEGPQPQHF

d_gene: .
j_gene: TRBJ1-1
abundance: .
v_gene: TRBV5-5
CDR3nt: TGTGCCAGCAGCCGGGGCTCGGGACACCTGAACACTGAAGCTTTCTTT
CDR3aa: CASSRGSGHLNTEAFF

d_gene: .
j_gene: TRBJ1-2
abundance: .
v_gene: TRBV4-3
CDR3nt: TGCGCCAGCAGCCAAGATCTTGTCACGGCAGACTATGGCTACACCTTC
CDR3aa: CASSQDLVTADYGYTF

d_gene: TRBD2
j_gene: TRBJ2-3
abundance: few
v_gene: TRBV7-3
CDR3nt: TGTGCCAGCAGCTCTAGCGGGAGGGCATTAGATACGCAGTATTTT
CDR3aa: CASSSSGRALDTQYF

d_gene: TRBD1
j_gene: TRBJ1-1
abundance: .
v_gene: TRBV19
CDR3nt: TGTGCCAGTAGTATATCTTTGGAGACAGGGGTGAACACTGAAGCTTTCTTT
CDR3aa: CASSISLETGVNTEAFF

d_gene: .
j_gene: TRBJ1-3
abundance: .
v_gene: TRBV18
CDR3nt: TGTGCCAGCTCACCACGGGGGGAGTCTGGAAACACCATATATTTT
CDR3aa: CASSPRGESGNTIYF

d_gene: .
j_gene: TRBJ1-1
abundance: .
v_gene: TRBV5-1
CDR3nt: TGCGCCAGCAGCTTGGACGGTGGAGCTTTCTTT
CDR3aa: CASSLDGGAFF

d_gene: .
j_gene: TRBJ2-4
abundance: .
v_gene: TRBV5-6
CDR3nt: TGTGCCAGCAGCTTGCGTCGGCAGGGTGGATATGTTAGAAACATTCAGTACTTC
CDR3aa: CASSLRRQGGYVRNIQYF

d_gene: TRBD2
j_gene: TRBJ2-5
abundance: .
v_gene: TRBV6-5
CDR3nt: TGTGCCAGCAGTTACTCGGGGTTAGCGGGAGCGAAGACCCAGTACTTC
CDR3aa: CASSYSGLAGAKTQYF

d_gene: .
j_gene: TRBJ2-5
abundance: once
v_gene: TRBV29-1
CDR3nt: TGCAGCGTTGACAGACGAATGACCCAGTACTTC
CDR3aa: CSVDRRMTQYF

d_gene: TRBD2
j_gene: TRBJ2-1
abundance: .
v_gene: TRBV14
CDR3nt: TGTGCCAGCAGCCTTACTAGCGGCTCCTACAATGAGCAGTTCTTC
CDR3aa: CASSLTSGSYNEQFF

d_gene: .
j_gene: TRBJ1-3
abundance: .
v_gene: TRBV4-1
CDR3nt: TGCGCCAGCAGCCAAGGTGGCGGTGGCGACACCATATATTTT
CDR3aa: CASSQGGGGDTIYF

d_gene: TRBD2
j_gene: TRBJ2-7
abundance: .
v_gene: TRBV10-2
CDR3nt: TGCGCCAGCAGTTTACCGGGACTAGCGGCCCACGAGCAGTACTTC
CDR3aa: CASSLPGLAAHEQYF

d_gene: TRBD1
j_gene: TRBJ1-3
abundance: .
v_gene: TRBV7-3
CDR3nt: TGTGCCAGCAGCCAAATAAGGGACAGGTTCGTCTCTGGAAACACCATATATTTT
CDR3aa: CASSQIRDRFVSGNTIYF

d_gene: .
j_gene: TRBJ1-1
abundance: .
v_gene: TRBV5-1
CDR3nt: TGCGCCAGCAGCTTAGTTTGGACGGAGACTGAAGCTTTCTTT
CDR3aa: CASSLVWTETEAFF

d_gene: TRBD1
j_gene: TRBJ1-4
abundance: .
v_gene: TRBV20-1
CDR3nt: TGCAGTGCTGGTGGGACAGCCCCTAATGAAAAACTGTTTTTT
CDR3aa: CSAGGTAPNEKLFF

d_gene: TRBD1
j_gene: TRBJ1-5
abundance: .
v_gene: TRBV6-5
CDR3nt: TGTGCCAGCAGATGGGACAGGGTTCAACATCAGCCCCAGCATTTT
CDR3aa: CASRWDRVQHQPQHF

d_gene: .
j_gene: TRBJ2-1
abundance: few
v_gene: TRBV3-1/TRBV3-2
CDR3nt: TGTGCCAGCAGCCAAGAGCTTAACCTAGCGACCGAACAGTTCTTC
CDR3aa: CASSQELNLATEQFF

d_gene: TRBD1
j_gene: TRBJ1-1
abundance: .
v_gene: TRBV6-5
CDR3nt: TGTGCCAGCAGTTACCAGGACAGGGGCCACACTGAAGCTTTCTTT
CDR3aa: CASSYQDRGHTEAFF

d_gene: .
j_gene: TRBJ1-1
abundance: once
v_gene: TRBV20-1
CDR3nt: TGCAGTGCTAGTCCCGAGAGATGGACTGAAGCTTTCTTT
CDR3aa: CSASPERWTEAFF

d_gene: .
j_gene: TRBJ1-2
abundance: .
v_gene: TRBV5-1
CDR3nt: TGCGCCAGCAGCCGCACGGACTCCAGCTATGGCTACACCTTC
CDR3aa: CASSRTDSSYGYTF

d_gene: .
j_gene: TRBJ2-3
abundance: .
v_gene: TRBV7-7
CDR3nt: TGTGCTAGCAGCTTAGGTGCCGGGAACACAGATACGCAGTATTTT
CDR3aa: CASSLGAGNTDTQYF

d_gene: TRBD1
j_gene: TRBJ1-1
abundance: .
v_gene: TRBV19
CDR3nt: TGTGCCAGTAGTATAGATCCAGGGGGGAACACTGAAGCTTTCTTT
CDR3aa: CASSIDPGGNTEAFF

d_gene: .
j_gene: TRBJ1-1
abundance: .
v_gene: TRBV12-5
CDR3nt: TGTGCTAGTGCCACCCCAGGGAGGAACACTGAAGCTTTCTTT
CDR3aa: CASATPGRNTEAFF

d_gene: TRBD1
j_gene: TRBJ1-2
abundance: .
v_gene: TRBV3-1/TRBV3-2
CDR3nt: TGTGCCAGCAGCCAAGGACAGGGAAGGAGTGGCTACACCTTC
CDR3aa: CASSQGQGRSGYTF

d_gene: .
j_gene: TRBJ2-3
abundance: .
v_gene: TRBV6-2/TRBV6-3
CDR3nt: TGTGCCAGCAGTTACCTCGGGACAGATACGCAGTATTTT
CDR3aa: CASSYLGTDTQYF

d_gene: .
j_gene: TRBJ2-7
abundance: .
v_gene: TRBV3-1/TRBV3-2
CDR3nt: TGTGCCAGCAGCCTTCCCTTTTCCTACGAGCAGTACTTC
CDR3aa: CASSLPFSYEQYF

d_gene: TRBD1
j_gene: TRBJ1-5
abundance: .
v_gene: TRBV6-5
CDR3nt: TGTGCCAGCAGCGGGGGGACAGATAGCAATCAGCCCCAGCATTTT
CDR3aa: CASSGGTDSNQPQHF

d_gene: TRBD1
j_gene: TRBJ2-1
abundance: once
v_gene: TRBV28
CDR3nt: TGTGCCAGCAGGGGGACCGGGACAGACTTTTCTCCCGTCTACAATGAGCAGTTCTTC
CDR3aa: CASRGTGTDFSPVYNEQFF

d_gene: .
j_gene: TRBJ2-3
abundance: .
v_gene: TRBV5-4
CDR3nt: TGTGCCAGCAGCTCTGGACGTCAGGGCACAGATACGCAGTATTTT
CDR3aa: CASSSGRQGTDTQYF

d_gene: .
j_gene: TRBJ1-3
abundance: .
v_gene: TRBV4-1
CDR3nt: TGCGCCAGCAGCCAACGGGCATACTCTGGAAACACCATATATTTT
CDR3aa: CASSQRAYSGNTIYF

d_gene: TRBD1
j_gene: TRBJ1-5
abundance: once
v_gene: TRBV28
CDR3nt: TGTGCCAGCCGAGCCCAGGGGGCCGGTCAGCCCCAGCATTTT
CDR3aa: CASRAQGAGQPQHF

d_gene: TRBD2
j_gene: TRBJ2-3
abundance: .
v_gene: TRBV4-1
CDR3nt: TGCGCCAGCAGCCAAGATCGACTAGCGGCAGATACGCAGTATTTT
CDR3aa: CASSQDRLAADTQYF

d_gene: .
j_gene: TRBJ2-2
abundance: once
v_gene: TRBV7-3
CDR3nt: TGTGCCAGCAGCTCGGGAGTGTTGGGGACCGGGGAGCTGTTTTTT
CDR3aa: CASSSGVLGTGELFF

d_gene: .
j_gene: TRBJ1-4
abundance: .
v_gene: TRBV2
CDR3nt: TGTGCCAGCAGTGAAACAGGAATAAATGAAAAACTGTTTTTT
CDR3aa: CASSETGINEKLFF

d_gene: TRBD2
j_gene: TRBJ2-7
abundance: .
v_gene: TRBV27
CDR3nt: TGTGCCAGCAGTCCGTTAGCGGGAGATTACAACGAGCAGTACTTC
CDR3aa: CASSPLAGDYNEQYF

d_gene: .
j_gene: TRBJ1-2
abundance: .
v_gene: TRBV15
CDR3nt: TGTGCCACCAGCAGAGATCGGGAGGGGGAGGGTGGCTACACCTTC
CDR3aa: CATSRDREGEGGYTF

d_gene: TRBD1
j_gene: TRBJ2-7
abundance: .
v_gene: TRBV29-1
CDR3nt: TGCAGCGTCGCGGGACAGGGAATGCGCGAGCAGTACTTC
CDR3aa: CSVAGQGMREQYF

d_gene: TRBD1
j_gene: TRBJ1-4
abundance: .
v_gene: TRBV7-9
CDR3nt: TGTGCCAGCAGCTTACAAGTCGGAGGGGGCGATGAAAAACTGTTTTTT
CDR3aa: CASSLQVGGGDEKLFF

d_gene: TRBD2
j_gene: TRBJ2-7
abundance: .
v_gene: TRBV7-2
CDR3nt: TGTGCCAGCAGCTTACGCGCCCTAGCGGGTACGTCCTACGAGCAGTACTTC
CDR3aa: CASSLRALAGTSYEQYF

d_gene: .
j_gene: TRBJ2-3
abundance: .
v_gene: TRBV19
CDR3nt: TGTGCCAGTAGGCCCCAGGGCACAGATACGCAGTATTTT
CDR3aa: CASRPQGTDTQYF

d_gene: .
j_gene: TRBJ1-4
abundance: .
v_gene: TRBV7-9
CDR3nt: TGTGCCAGCAGCCTCGGTGCGGGAGAAAAACTGTTTTTT
CDR3aa: CASSLGAGEKLFF

d_gene: TRBD1
j_gene: TRBJ1-1
abundance: .
v_gene: TRBV7-2
CDR3nt: TGTGCCAGCAGCTTCAGGGGGGCAGGTACTGAAGCTTTCTTT
CDR3aa: CASSFRGAGTEAFF

d_gene: TRBD2
j_gene: TRBJ2-1
abundance: once
v_gene: TRBV5-1
CDR3nt: TGCGCCAGCAGCTGGACTAGCGGGAATGAGCAGTTCTTC
CDR3aa: CASSWTSGNEQFF

d_gene: .
j_gene: TRBJ1-6
abundance: .
v_gene: TRBV4-1
CDR3nt: TGCGCCAGCAGCCAAGATTACGATTCACCCCTCCACTTT
CDR3aa: CASSQDYDSPLHF

d_gene: .
j_gene: TRBJ1-2
abundance: .
v_gene: TRBV5-4
CDR3nt: TGTGCCAGCAGCCGGACAAATGTGTATGGCTACACCTTC
CDR3aa: CASSRTNVYGYTF

d_gene: .
j_gene: TRBJ1-3
abundance: .
v_gene: TRBV9
CDR3nt: TGTGCCAGCAGCTCCCCTCTTGGGAGTCCTAGCTCTGGAAACACCATATATTTT
CDR3aa: CASSSPLGSPSSGNTIYF

d_gene: .
j_gene: TRBJ2-5
abundance: .
v_gene: TRBV7-7
CDR3nt: TGTGCCAGCAGCTTAGCGGTTAGCGCACAAGAGACCCAGTACTTC
CDR3aa: CASSLAVSAQETQYF